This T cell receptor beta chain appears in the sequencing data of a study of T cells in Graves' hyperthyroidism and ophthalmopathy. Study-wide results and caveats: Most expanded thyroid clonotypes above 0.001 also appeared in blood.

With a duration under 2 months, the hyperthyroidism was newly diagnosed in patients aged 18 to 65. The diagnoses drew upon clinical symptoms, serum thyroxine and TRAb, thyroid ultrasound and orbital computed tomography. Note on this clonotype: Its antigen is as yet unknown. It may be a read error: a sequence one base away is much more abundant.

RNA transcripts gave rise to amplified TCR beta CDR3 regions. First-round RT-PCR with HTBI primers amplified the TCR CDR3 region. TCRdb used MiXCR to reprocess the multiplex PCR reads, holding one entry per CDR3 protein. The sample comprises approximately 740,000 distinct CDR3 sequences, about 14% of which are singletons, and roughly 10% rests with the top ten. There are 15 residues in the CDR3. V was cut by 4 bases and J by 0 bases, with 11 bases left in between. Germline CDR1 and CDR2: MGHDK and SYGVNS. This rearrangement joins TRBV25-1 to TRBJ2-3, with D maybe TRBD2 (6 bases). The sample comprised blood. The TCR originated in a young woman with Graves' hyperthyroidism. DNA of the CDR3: TGTGCCAGCAGTGTGGGGACTGCTAGCACAGATACGCAGTATTTT. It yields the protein CASSVGTASTDTQYF.